This TCR beta chain originates from a study of post-analysis software for immune sequencing data. Study-wide background: Included courses were relapsing-remitting and secondary progressive multiple sclerosis; progressive-relapsing multiple sclerosis was also included.

Findings of the study overall: The F measure placed samples prepared in the same batch into strongly shared clusters. Compared with controls, patients had more of five TRBV segments, including TRBV5-6, TRBV5-1 and TRBV20-1.

This clonotype has more than one count but fewer than ten. Its antigen is undetermined. CDR3 length: 15 residues. V lost 8 bases and J lost 3; bases outside the gene matches: 7. The TCR beta cDNA libraries contained unique molecular identifiers. TCRdb ran MiXCR on the PCR reads and lists one entry per CDR3 protein. The repertoire consists of more than 500,000 distinct CDR3 sequences, with approximately 31% occurring once and the leading ten covering approximately 5.4%. The sample taken for sequencing was blood. The clonotype originates from a girl between 2 and 17 years old with multiple sclerosis. The rearrangement joins TRBV12-3 or TRBV12-4 to TRBJ2-3; 11 positions agree with TRBD2. This CDR3 reads CASLTPSGGTDTQYF. In DNA form, the CDR3 reads TGTGCCAGCCTTACCCCTAGCGGGGGGACAGATACGCAGTATTTT.